These 3 T cell receptor beta chains share one sample of origin, sequenced in a study of blood T cell repertoires in COVID-19. TCRdb keeps only in-frame clones here, not all; method: immunoSEQ multiplex PCR. The table has under 200,000 clones, approximately 90% seen once. Sequenced input: peripheral blood. The receptors stem from a man aged 50 to 60 with acute or convalescent COVID-19.

The chain recombines TRBV5-6 with TRBJ2-3, with D possibly matching TRBD2 (5 bases). Germline V gene lookup returns CDR1 SGHDT and CDR2 YYEEEE. CDR3 length equals 13 residues. Trimming pared 4 bases from V and 5 bases from J, leaving 11 bases between. CDR3: CASSARVVDTQYF. CDR3 coding DNA: TGTGCCAGCAGCGCGAGGGTGGTAGATACGCAGTATTTT.

V gene TRBV30 combines with J gene TRBJ2-5; 8 nucleotides line up with TRBD2. V shed 3 bases and J 3 bases; nucleotides not matched to a gene: 6. From germline, CDR1 is GTSNPN and CDR2 SVGIG (reference sequence). The CDR3 covers 14 residues. The CDR3 DNA is TGTGCCTGGAGCCCGGGACTAGGAGAAGAGACCCAGTACTTC. It yields the protein CAWSPGLGEETQYF.

V gene TRBV5-4 combines with J gene TRBJ2-4; 7 bases are a match to TRBD2. Losses at the gene ends were 1 base for V and 6 bases for J; bases not matched to a gene: 1. Germline assignment: CDR1 SGHNT and CDR2 YYREEE (reference sequence). CDR3 length: 13 amino acids. CDR3 amino acids: CASSLWEGNIQYF. The CDR3 DNA is TGTGCCAGCAGCTTGTGGGAGGGAAACATTCAGTACTTC.